What follows are 29 T cell receptor beta chains derived from one specimen sequenced in a study of regulatory T cells in long-lasting Graves disease. Researchers made TCR beta libraries by using iRepertoire HTBI primers and running Arm-PCR on CDR3 regions. In TCRdb, the multiplex PCR reads were re-called with MiXCR into one record per CDR3 protein. This sample carries about 540,000 distinct CDR3 sequences, approximately 15% of them seen once, and the ten largest clones take roughly 10%. Time point of the sample: newly diagnosed GD, antithyroid drugs for less than 3 months. Extracted RNA from PBMCs served as the source of the TCR library. These data were also filed under a second study, of T cells in Graves' hyperthyroidism and ophthalmopathy.

This material consisted of peripheral blood mononuclear cells (PBMCs), taken at new diagnosis, from a patient treated with antithyroid drugs. These receptors were taken from a man aged 25 to 40 with Graves disease.

This clonotype was detected ten times or more. The chain couples TRBV28 to TRBJ2-4; D is undetermined. The germline V gene encodes CDR1 MDHEN and CDR2 SYDVKM. CDR3 length: 15 residues. V was pared by 5 bases and J by 0 bases, with 11 bases between. CDR3: CASSTGRVAKNIQYF. CDR3 sequence (DNA): TGTGCCAGCAGTACCGGACGCGTAGCCAAAAACATTCAGTACTTC.

This clonotype was recorded at least ten times. The V call is TRBV15, the J call TRBJ2-1; 9 bases agree with TRBD2. The end of the DNA aligns better with TRBJ2-5, so the J call may be wrong. The CDR3 length is 17 residues. The V gene's germline CDR1 is LNHNV and CDR2 YYDKDF (reference sequence). This chain's CDR3 is CATSRDRASGRKETQYF. The CDR3 region has the DNA TGTGCCACCAGCAGAGATCGAGCCAGCGGGAGGAAAGAGACCCAGTACTTC.

This clonotype was observed many times. The chain employs TRBV5-1 and TRBJ1-1, with D perhaps matching TRBD1 (5 bases). V was shortened by 3 bases and J by 2 bases, with 11 bases between the two germline ends. Germline assignment: CDR1 SGHRS and CDR2 YFSETQ. This CDR3 region has 14 residues. The CDR3 loop is CASSSRTLNTEAFF. DNA for the CDR3: TGCGCCAGCAGCTCCCGGACACTCAACACTGAAGCTTTCTTT. Supplemented by reference TRBV5-1 and TRBJ1-1, the full variable domain reads KAGVTQTPRYLIKTRGQQVTLSCSPISGHRSVSWYQQTPGQGLQFLFEYFSETQRNKGNFPGRFSGRQFSNSRSEMNVSTLELGDSALYLCASSSRTLNTEAFFGQGTRLTVV.

This clonotype has a single count. This may come from a read error, since a much larger clone is one base off. V is TRBV6-2 or TRBV6-3 and J is TRBJ2-1; D may be TRBD2 (5 bases). The CDR3 consists of 15 residues. The germline V gene encodes CDR1 MNHEY and CDR2 SVGEGT. The ends were cut back, 2 bases at V and 0 bases at J, with 8 bases in the middle. CDR3 sequence reads: CASSYGGRSYNEQFF. In DNA, the CDR3 is TGTGCCAGCAGTTACGGCGGGCGCTCCTACAATGAGCAGTTCTTC.

The V gene is TRBV20-1, the J gene TRBJ1-6; D gene ambiguous. V was trimmed by 2 bases and J by 7 bases, leaving 12 bases between them. The CDR3 runs 14 residues. Germline loops: CDR1 DFQATT, CDR2 SNEGSKA (reference sequence). CDR3 region: CSARPTSSNSPLHF. In DNA, the CDR3 is TGCAGTGCTAGACCGACCAGCTCCAATTCACCCCTCCACTTT.

Worth noting for this clonotype: One base away lies a much larger clone, so this may be a sequencing read error. J is TRBJ2-1 and V is TRBV2, with 7 bases aligning to TRBD2. There are 16 residues in the CDR3. The germline V gene encodes CDR1 SNHLY and CDR2 FYNNEI. This chain's CDR3 is CASSESSGMAQNERFF. As DNA, the CDR3 is TGTGCCAGCAGTGAATCTAGCGGTATGGCCCAAAATGAGCGGTTCTTC. Combining the CDR3 with reference TRBV2 and TRBJ2-1 gives the whole variable domain EPEVTQTPSHQVTQMGQEVILRCVPISNHLYFYWYRQILGQKVEFLVSFYNNEISEKSEIFDDQFSVERPDGSNFTLKIRSTKLEDSAMYFCASSESSGMAQNERFFGPGTRLTVL.

This clonotype was detected ten times or more. The chain recombines TRBV20-1 with TRBJ2-7; D remains ambiguous. The V gene lost 5 bases and the J gene lost 10 bases, with 15 bases spanning the gap. The CDR3 is made up of 11 amino acids. Germline-derived CDR1 and CDR2 are DFQATT and SNEGSKA (reference sequence). CDR3 loop: CSARPGRDQYF. The CDR3 region has the DNA TGCAGTGCTCGTCCGGGCCGCGACCAGTACTTC.

There are many counts of this clonotype. V is TRBV11-2 and J is TRBJ2-1; D possibly matches TRBD1 or TRBD2 (5 bases each). Germline CDR1 SGHAT, CDR2 FQNNGV. V was pared by 2 bases and J by 3 bases, with 11 bases between. This CDR3 is built from 15 residues. In DNA form, the CDR3 reads TGTGCCAGCAGCTTACAGGGAGAGGTCTACAATGAGCAGTTCTTC. Its translation is CASSLQGEVYNEQFF.

This clonotype was counted between two and nine times. The J gene is TRBJ2-1, the V gene TRBV11-2; 7 positions agree with TRBD1. The germline V gene has CDR1 SGHAT and CDR2 FQNNGV. The CDR3 extends over 17 amino acids. The V segment lost 6 bases and the J segment 8 bases; nucleotides outside the gene matches: 19. CDR3 coding DNA: TGTGCCAGCAGAGTAGGACCCGACAGGGCTACGCCAGATGAGCAGTTCTTC. It encodes CASRVGPDRATPDEQFF.

This clonotype has a count of ten or more. The V and J genes are TRBV10-3 and TRBJ2-2, with D possibly being TRBD1 or TRBD2 (5 bases each). Germline assignment: CDR1 ENHRY and CDR2 SYGVKD. Trimming removed 8 bases from V and 0 bases from J, with 19 bases in between. CDR3 length: 17 amino acids. The DNA for the CDR3 is TGTGCCATCGCCGGGGCTGATACGCAAACGAACACCGGGGAGCTGTTTTTT. It encodes CAIAGADTQTNTGELFF.

This clonotype came up a few times. The rearrangement links TRBV19 to TRBJ2-3, with TRBD2 as a possible D gene (5 bases). Per the germline V gene, CDR1 is LNHDA and CDR2 is SQIVND (reference sequence). Between the trimmed V and J ends, which lost 4 bases and 1 base, there was a span of 12 bases. The length of the CDR3 is 15 residues. This CDR3 is CASSTGDGGTDTQYF. The CDR3 DNA sequence: TGTGCCAGTAGTACAGGCGACGGGGGCACAGATACGCAGTATTTT.

This clonotype has a handful of counts. The gene calls are TRBV11-2 and TRBJ2-7; D is undetermined. This CDR3 is built from 13 residues. CDR1 and CDR2 from the germline V gene are SGHAT and FQNNGV. The V end was cut by 2 bases, the J end by 3 bases, with 8 bases between. The CDR3 bases are TGTGCCAGCAGCTTAAGTAGGGACTACGAGCAGTACTTC. It encodes CASSLSRDYEQYF.

This clonotype was seen repeatedly, ten times or more. The J gene is TRBJ2-6, the V gene TRBV24-1, with 9 bases identical to TRBD1. CDR1 and CDR2 (germline): KGHDR, SFDVKD. The junction had 16 bases not matched to a gene; V was cut back by 3 bases and J by 2 bases. The CDR3 covers 21 residues. The CDR3 spells CATSDASDRGVGGAGANVLTF. CDR3 coding DNA: TGTGCCACCAGTGATGCATCGGACAGGGGAGTGGGGGGCGCTGGGGCCAACGTCCTGACTTTC.

This clonotype was seen a few times. This rearrangement joins TRBV6-2 or TRBV6-3 to TRBJ2-4; no reliable D call. Trimming took 7 bases from V and 3 from J, leaving 13 bases between them. The length of the CDR3 is 14 residues. CDR1 MNHEY and CDR2 SVGEGT come from the germline V gene. CDR3 in amino acids: CASTLDGVKNIQYF. The CDR3 DNA sequence: TGTGCCAGCACTTTAGACGGTGTCAAAAACATTCAGTACTTC.

This clonotype was picked up a small number of times. This chain uses TRBV3-1 with TRBJ1-1; TRBD1 agrees at 7 bases. This CDR3 is 16 amino acids long. In germline, CDR1 is LGHDT, CDR2 YNNKEL (reference sequence). Trimming removed 0 bases from V and 1 base from J; junction bases left unmatched: 5. The CDR3: CASSQEVAGGNTEAFF. The CDR3 nucleotides read TGTGCCAGCAGCCAAGAGGTGGCAGGGGGGAACACTGAAGCTTTCTTT. The full variable domain, rest sourced from reference TRBV3-1 and TRBJ1-1, is DTAVSQTPKYLVTQMGNDKSIKCEQNLGHDTMYWYKQDSKKFLKIMFSYNNKELIINETVPNRFSPKSPDKAHLNLHINSLELGDSAVYFCASSQEVAGGNTEAFFGQGTRLTVV.

Only a few counts were recorded for this clonotype. This chain uses TRBV20-1 with TRBJ2-4, with 11 positions matching TRBD2. V was clipped by 5 bases and J by 1 base; unmatched bases: 7. Germline CDR1 and CDR2: DFQATT and SNEGSKA (reference sequence). The CDR3 extends over 16 amino acids. The CDR3 bases are TGCAGTGCTCTCCGTAGCGGGAGGGGTGCCAAAAACATTCAGTACTTC. It encodes CSALRSGRGAKNIQYF.

The gene calls are TRBV19 and TRBJ2-3; 8 bases are a match to TRBD2. V was clipped by 2 bases and J by 6 bases; unmatched bases: 13. Germline V gene lookup returns CDR1 LNHDA and CDR2 SQIVND (reference sequence). This CDR3 spans 17 amino acids. As DNA, the CDR3 is TGTGCCAGTAGTATAATTCGCGCTAGCGGGCGGGTGGATACGCAGTATTTT. This gives the protein CASSIIRASGRVDTQYF.

Many counts were recorded for this clonotype. V and J are TRBV20-1 and TRBJ1-5; D ambiguous. The CDR3 contains 12 residues. V lost 1 base, J lost 4 bases, and 5 bases lay in between. Germline assignment: CDR1 DFQATT and CDR2 SNEGSKA (reference sequence). The DNA for the CDR3 is TGCAGTGCTAGAGCCGGTAATCAGCCCCAGCATTTT. Its protein is CSARAGNQPQHF.

This clonotype was seen only a few times. The chain links TRBV7-9 to TRBJ2-2; D may be TRBD1 (5 bases). The germline V gene encodes CDR1 SEHNR and CDR2 FQNEAQ (reference sequence). This CDR3 contains 14 residues. V was pared by 6 bases and J by 7 bases, with 15 bases between. The CDR3 sequence: CASRHQGGDGELFF. The CDR3 DNA reads TGTGCCAGCAGACACCAGGGCGGCGACGGGGAGCTGTTTTTT.

This clonotype was found many times. This chain links TRBV6-1 with TRBJ2-5; 12 positions match TRBD2. V lost 5 bases, J lost 0 bases, and 4 bases stayed unmatched. Germline assignment: CDR1 MNHNS and CDR2 SASEGT. The CDR3 sequence is 16 residues long. For the CDR3, the DNA is TGTGCCAGCAGTCTAGCGGGAGGGAAGTACCAAGAGACCCAGTACTTC. This translates into CASSLAGGKYQETQYF.

In this sample, this clonotype turned up many times. This chain links TRBV2 with TRBJ2-1; TRBD2 agrees at 9 bases. The V gene end was trimmed by 8 bases and the J gene end by 7 bases; junction bases not matched to a gene: 15. This CDR3 has 16 amino acids. The V gene's germline CDR1 is SNHLY and CDR2 FYNNEI. The CDR3 sequence: CASYRSVAGVRNEQFF. The CDR3 DNA follows: TGTGCCAGCTACCGTTCGGTAGCGGGAGTTAGGAATGAGCAGTTCTTC. The full variable domain, in which reference TRBV2 and TRBJ2-1 provide the parts outside the CDR3, is EPEVTQTPSHQVTQMGQEVILRCVPISNHLYFYWYRQILGQKVEFLVSFYNNEISEKSEIFDDQFSVERPDGSNFTLKIRSTKLEDSAMYFCASYRSVAGVRNEQFFGPGTRLTVL.

The chain joins TRBV20-1 to TRBJ2-7, with 12 positions matching TRBD2. The germline CDR1 and CDR2 sequences are DFQATT and SNEGSKA (reference sequence). The CDR3 runs 16 residues. V trimming: 5 bases; J trimming: 4 bases; junction bases outside the gene matches: 12. The CDR3 reads CSALGNLAGGVYEQYF. The CDR3 DNA follows: TGCAGTGCTTTGGGAAATCTAGCGGGAGGGGTATACGAGCAGTACTTC.

The sample holds a few counts of this clonotype. This chain uses TRBV29-1 with TRBJ1-1; D unclear. There are 12 residues in the CDR3. V was pared by 8 bases and J by 5 bases, with 15 bases between. The germline CDR1 and CDR2 sequences are SQVTM and ANQGSEA. As DNA, the CDR3 is TGCAGCTTTATGGGAGATGGGACTGAAGCTTTCTTT. Translation: CSFMGDGTEAFF. The complete variable domain, with remaining parts taken from reference TRBV29-1 and TRBJ1-1, reads SAVISQKPSRDICQRGTSLTIQCQVDSQVTMMFWYRQQPGQSLTLIATANQGSEATYESGFVIDKFPISRPNLTFSTLTVSNMSPEDSSIYLCSFMGDGTEAFFGQGTRLTVV.

Turning to this clonotype: Just one base apart from a much larger clone, this may be a read error. As DNA, the CDR3 is TGTGGCAGCAGCCAAAGGGGGCGTAACACTGAAGCTTTCTTT. Translating gives CGSSQRGRNTEAFF. The J gene is TRBJ1-1, the V gene TRBV3-1; 7 nucleotides agree with TRBD1. CDR1 and CDR2 (germline): LGHDT, YNNKEL (reference sequence). The CDR3 length is 14 residues.

This clonotype was recorded at least ten times. The V call is TRBV2, the J call TRBJ2-7; a weak D match, TRBD1 (6 bases). CDR1 SNHLY and CDR2 FYNNEI come from the germline V gene. V was pared by 6 bases and J by 1 base, with 16 bases between. CDR3 length equals 15 residues. The CDR3 loop reads CASRRTEHVSYEQYF. The CDR3, as DNA: TGTGCCAGCAGAAGGACAGAGCACGTATCCTACGAGCAGTACTTC. The full variable domain, with the rest looked up from reference TRBV2 and TRBJ2-7, is EPEVTQTPSHQVTQMGQEVILRCVPISNHLYFYWYRQILGQKVEFLVSFYNNEISEKSEIFDDQFSVERPDGSNFTLKIRSTKLEDSAMYFCASRRTEHVSYEQYFGPGTRLTVT.

Ten or more counts support this clonotype. The chain links TRBV12-3 or TRBV12-4 to TRBJ2-3, with D tentatively TRBD1 or TRBD2 (5 bases each). CDR3 size: 15 residues. Trimming took off 4 bases at V and 0 bases at J, with 11 bases between the two ends. CDR3 sequence: CASSSFGDSTDTQYF. The CDR3 DNA follows: TGTGCCAGCAGTTCCTTCGGGGACAGCACAGATACGCAGTATTTT.

This clonotype was observed at least ten times. The V call is TRBV12-3 or TRBV12-4, the J call TRBJ2-7; possibly TRBD1 for D (5 bases). The CDR3 loop spans 14 amino acids. Trimming left V 2 bases short and J 3 bases short, with 11 bases between. As DNA, the CDR3 is TGTGCCAGCAGTTTATTAGGGGCTGACTACGAGCAGTACTTC. Encoded protein: CASSLLGADYEQYF.

This clonotype has a handful of counts. The V and J genes are TRBV15 and TRBJ2-7; 9 nucleotides line up with TRBD1. The length of the CDR3 is 15 residues. The germline gives CDR1 LNHNV, CDR2 YYDKDF (reference sequence). J lost 3 bases, V lost 1 base, and 4 bases had no gene match. The CDR3 spells CATSRAQDRGYEQYF. CDR3 coding DNA: TGTGCCACCAGCAGAGCCCAGGACAGGGGCTACGAGCAGTACTTC.

Comment on this clonotype: A much larger clone sits a single nucleotide away, making a read error possible. This likely comes from a read error, as the CDR3 has no conserved phenylalanine or tryptophan at its end. In DNA, the CDR3 is TGTGCCAGCAGGACCCTCATCGAAGGAAACACCATATATTCT. It specifies CASRTLIEGNTIYS. The rearrangement uses TRBV6-1 and TRBJ1-3; no reliable D call. This CDR3 spans 14 amino acids. Germline CDR1 is MNHNS and CDR2 is SASEGT. Trimming shortened V by 6 bases and J by 4 bases, and 13 bases separated the two germline ends.